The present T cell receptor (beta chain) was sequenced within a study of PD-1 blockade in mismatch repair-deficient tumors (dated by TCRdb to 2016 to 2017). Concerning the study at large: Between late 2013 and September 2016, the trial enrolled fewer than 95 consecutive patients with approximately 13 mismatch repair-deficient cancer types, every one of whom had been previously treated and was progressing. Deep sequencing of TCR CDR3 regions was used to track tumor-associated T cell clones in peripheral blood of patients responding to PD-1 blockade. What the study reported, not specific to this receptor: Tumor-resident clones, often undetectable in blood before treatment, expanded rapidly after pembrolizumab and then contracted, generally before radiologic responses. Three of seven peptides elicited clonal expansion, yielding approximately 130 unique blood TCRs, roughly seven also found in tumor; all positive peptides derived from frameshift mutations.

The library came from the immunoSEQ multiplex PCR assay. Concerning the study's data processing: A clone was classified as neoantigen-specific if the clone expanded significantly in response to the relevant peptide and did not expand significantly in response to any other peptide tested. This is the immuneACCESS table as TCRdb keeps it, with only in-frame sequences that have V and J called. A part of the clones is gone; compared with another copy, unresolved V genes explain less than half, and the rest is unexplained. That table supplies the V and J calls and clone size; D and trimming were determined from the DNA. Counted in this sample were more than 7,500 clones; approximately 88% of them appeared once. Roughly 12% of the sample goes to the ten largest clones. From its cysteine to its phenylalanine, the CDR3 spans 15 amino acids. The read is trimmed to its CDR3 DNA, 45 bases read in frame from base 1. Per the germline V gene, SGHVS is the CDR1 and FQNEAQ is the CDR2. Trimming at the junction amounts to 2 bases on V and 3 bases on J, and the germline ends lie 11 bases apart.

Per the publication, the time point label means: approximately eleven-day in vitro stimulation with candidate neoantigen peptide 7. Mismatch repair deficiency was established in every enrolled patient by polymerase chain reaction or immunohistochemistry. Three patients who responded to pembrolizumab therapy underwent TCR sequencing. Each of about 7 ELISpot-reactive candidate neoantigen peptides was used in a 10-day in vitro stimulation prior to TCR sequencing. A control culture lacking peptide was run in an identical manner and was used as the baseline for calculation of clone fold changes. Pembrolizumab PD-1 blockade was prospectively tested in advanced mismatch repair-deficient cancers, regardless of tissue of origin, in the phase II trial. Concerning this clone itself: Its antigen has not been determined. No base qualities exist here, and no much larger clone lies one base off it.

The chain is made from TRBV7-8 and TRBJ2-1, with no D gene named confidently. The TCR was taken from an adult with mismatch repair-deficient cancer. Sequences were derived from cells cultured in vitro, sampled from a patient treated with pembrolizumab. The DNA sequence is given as TGTGCCAGCAGCTTAAGAGGTTTGGGCTACAATGAGCAGTTCTTC. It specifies CASSLRGLGYNEQFF.